This T cell receptor (beta chain) derives from a study of CD8 T cells in ankylosing spondylitis. Whole-study results and caveats: There was a TCR beta motif, made of several highly homologous variants, that appeared characteristic of ankylosing spondylitis blood.

Generation of TCR beta libraries employed quantitative 5'-RACE incorporating molecular barcodes. MiXCR, applied by TCRdb to the 5' RACE reads, yields one record per CDR3 protein. The table records about 160,000 distinct CDR3 sequences, 40% to 50% of them present only once. The germline V gene has CDR1 SGHDN and CDR2 FVKESK. The J segment lost 6 bases and the V segment lost 0 bases, leaving 12 bases of the junction unmatched. This CDR3 has 19 residues. As for this clonotype: What it recognizes is unknown.

Sequencing was carried out using synovial fluid, either unsorted or a sorted T cell fraction (not recorded which). The receptor's source is a male donor with ankylosing spondylitis. V and J are TRBV14 and TRBJ2-1; the match to TRBD2 covers 12 bases. CDR3 sequence (DNA): TGTGCCAGCAGCCAAGATCTAGCGGGAGGGCCCCGTACAATCAATGAGCAGTTCTTC. This encodes CASSQDLAGGPRTINEQFF.